These 29 T cell receptor beta chains were sequenced from one sample in a study of CD8 T cells in ankylosing spondylitis. Overall study findings and caveats: Made up of about eight highly homologous variants, a TCR beta motif appeared characteristic of ankylosing spondylitis blood.

A single record per CDR3 protein comes from TCRdb applying MiXCR to the 5' RACE reads. The sample has hundreds of thousands of distinct CDR3 sequences, around 11% seen once. What these receptors recognize is not known. Sequencing was carried out using blood, either unsorted or a sorted T cell fraction (not recorded which). These TCRs come from a male donor with ankylosing spondylitis.

This clonotype was detected only a few times. The chain joins TRBV7-2 to TRBJ2-5; D possibly matches TRBD1 or TRBD2 (5 bases each). V was clipped by 5 bases and J by 5 bases, with 12 bases between them. The V gene's germline CDR1 is SGHTA and CDR2 FQGNSA. This CDR3 contains 13 residues. The CDR3 spells CASSTRQRETQYF. The CDR3 nucleotides read TGTGCCAGCAGCACCAGACAGCGGGAGACCCAGTACTTC. The variable domain in full, with the rest retrieved from reference TRBV7-2 and TRBJ2-5, is GAGVSQSPSNKVTEKGKDVELRCDPISGHTALYWYRQSLGQGLEFLIYFQGNSAPDKSGLPSDRFSAERTGGSVSTLTIQRTQQEDSAVYLCASSTRQRETQYFGPGTRLLVL.

This clonotype was seen only a few times. The rearrangement uses TRBV7-9 and TRBJ2-3; D unclear. CDR1 and CDR2 from the germline V gene are SEHNR and FQNEAQ (reference sequence). The length of the CDR3 is 15 residues. The V gene lost 4 bases and the J gene lost 4 bases, with 15 bases spanning the gap. The DNA of the CDR3 is TGTGCCAGCAGCTCGGGCACCGGTGTCGCAGATACGCAGTATTTT. It encodes CASSSGTGVADTQYF.

This clonotype came up a few times. The chain employs TRBV7-6 and TRBJ1-4; TRBD1 aligns across 9 bases. Germline loops: CDR1 SGHVS, CDR2 FNYEAQ. J was trimmed by 10 bases and V by 4 bases; bases with no gene match: 7. There are 14 residues in the CDR3. The CDR3 loop is CASSSGTGYGKLFF. The DNA of the CDR3 is TGTGCCAGCAGCTCCGGGACAGGGTACGGAAAACTGTTTTTT.

The chain carries TRBV7-9 and TRBJ1-1; D unresolved. This CDR3 has 17 residues. The germline V and J ends were trimmed by 6 bases and 6 bases, with 26 bases remaining between them. Looked up from germline, CDR1 is SEHNR and CDR2 is FQNEAQ (reference sequence). The CDR3 nucleotides read TGTGCCAGCAGAACAACCGGAGTTAGGGCTCTTTCCGCTGAAGCTTTCTTT. It yields the protein CASRTTGVRALSAEAFF.

The rearrangement uses TRBV5-1 and TRBJ2-2, with TRBD2 as a possible D gene (5 bases). V lost 3 bases, J lost 4 bases, and 22 bases lay in between. The CDR3 length is 18 residues. Germline values: CDR1 SGHRS, CDR2 YFSETQ. CDR3 nucleotides: TGCGCCAGCAGCTCTAGCCCGTCCTCCAGGCCTGCCACCGGGGAGCTGTTTTTT. Amino acid sequence: CASSSSPSSRPATGELFF. Full variable domain (remainder filled in from reference TRBV5-1 and TRBJ2-2): KAGVTQTPRYLIKTRGQQVTLSCSPISGHRSVSWYQQTPGQGLQFLFEYFSETQRNKGNFPGRFSGRQFSNSRSEMNVSTLELGDSALYLCASSSSPSSRPATGELFFGEGSRLTVL.

The chain joins TRBV10-3 to TRBJ2-3, with 11 bases lining up with TRBD2. The V gene's germline CDR1 is ENHRY and CDR2 SYGVKD. Germline trimming cut 3 bases from V and 7 bases from J; bases unmatched to any gene: 9. The CDR3 has 16 residues. The CDR3 region is CAISDRLAGSLNTQYF. CDR3 nucleotide sequence: TGTGCCATCAGTGACCGACTAGCGGGGTCTTTGAATACGCAGTATTTT.

In this sample, this clonotype turned up many times. The V call is TRBV7-2, the J call TRBJ2-1, with 10 positions matching TRBD2. Germline loops: CDR1 SGHTA, CDR2 FQGNSA. The CDR3 length is 16 residues. Trimming cost V 2 bases and J 8 bases; bases outside gene matches: 9. The chain's CDR3 is CASSLSPSGSPYEQFF. As DNA, the CDR3 is TGTGCCAGCAGCTTATCCCCTAGCGGGAGTCCATATGAGCAGTTCTTC. Looking up the rest from reference TRBV7-2 and TRBJ2-1 gives the full variable domain: GAGVSQSPSNKVTEKGKDVELRCDPISGHTALYWYRQSLGQGLEFLIYFQGNSAPDKSGLPSDRFSAERTGGSVSTLTIQRTQQEDSAVYLCASSLSPSGSPYEQFFGPGTRLTVL.

This clonotype was counted many times. The rearrangement uses TRBV4-3 and TRBJ1-6; unclear D gene. CDR1 LGHNA and CDR2 YSLEER come from the germline V gene. The V end lost 0 bases, the J end lost 10 bases, and 10 bases lay between the germline ends. There are 14 residues in the CDR3. CDR3 in amino acids: CASSQDSRESPLHF. CDR3 nucleotide sequence: TGCGCCAGCAGCCAAGATTCGAGGGAATCACCCCTCCACTTT.

V gene TRBV4-2 combines with J gene TRBJ2-7; 7 bases agree with TRBD1. CDR3 length: 16 amino acids. J gave up 0 bases and V 3 bases, and 8 bases lay outside the gene matches. Germline values: CDR1 LGHNA, CDR2 YNFKEQ. The DNA for the CDR3 is TGTGCCAGCAGCCATTCCCGACAGGGTAGCTCCTACGAGCAGTACTTC. Its translation is CASSHSRQGSSYEQYF.

This clonotype was detected a few times. This chain connects TRBV7-2 to TRBJ2-7, with 7 bases fitting TRBD2. V lost 5 bases, J lost 4 bases, and 5 bases stayed unmatched. Germline-derived CDR1 and CDR2 are SGHTA and FQGNSA. The CDR3 consists of 13 residues. CDR3 residues: CASSPSREYEQYF. CDR3 DNA: TGTGCCAGCAGCCCCTCGCGGGAGTACGAGCAGTACTTC. Complete variable domain (other parts from reference TRBV7-2 and TRBJ2-7): GAGVSQSPSNKVTEKGKDVELRCDPISGHTALYWYRQSLGQGLEFLIYFQGNSAPDKSGLPSDRFSAERTGGSVSTLTIQRTQQEDSAVYLCASSPSREYEQYFGPGTRLTVT.

This clonotype has just a few counts. The rearrangement uses TRBV7-2 and TRBJ2-5; 8 nucleotides line up with TRBD1. Germline CDR1 reads SGHTA; CDR2 reads FQGNSA. The trim removed 4 bases at V and 5 bases at J, leaving 12 bases unmatched. This CDR3 region has 16 residues. CDR3 in amino acids: CASSSPTGADRETQYF. CDR3 bases: TGTGCCAGCAGCTCCCCGACAGGGGCGGATAGGGAGACCCAGTACTTC.

On this clonotype itself: A much larger clone lies a single base off, so this may be a read error. The chain carries TRBV7-2 and TRBJ2-7; TRBD1 matches at 8 bases. Unmatched junction bases numbered 4, after V lost 4 bases and J lost 2 bases. CDR3 length: 14 amino acids. Germline CDR1 is SGHTA and CDR2 is FQGNSA. CDR3 sequence reads: CASSSRQGPYEQYF. As DNA, the CDR3 is TGTGCCAGCAGCTCGAGACAGGGGCCCTACGAGCAGTACTTC.

The V and J genes are TRBV4-2 and TRBJ2-1; 12 nucleotides line up with TRBD2. J gave up 5 bases and V 5 bases, and 7 bases lay outside the gene matches. The CDR3 loop spans 16 amino acids. Looked up from germline, CDR1 is LGHNA and CDR2 is YNFKEQ. The CDR3 region has the DNA TGTGCCAGCAGCGGACTAGCGGGAAGCTCAGACAATGAGCAGTTCTTC. This sequence encodes CASSGLAGSSDNEQFF.

There are a few counts of this clonotype. The chain couples TRBV6-2 or TRBV6-3 to TRBJ2-1; a weak D match, TRBD2 (6 bases). Germline V CDR1 and CDR2: MNHEY, SVGEGT. Trimming stripped 7 bases from V and 0 bases from J, with 13 bases between. The CDR3 totals 15 residues. The CDR3 nucleotides are TGTGCCAGCACCCCGGAGACTAGCTCCTACAATGAGCAGTTCTTC. Translated: CASTPETSSYNEQFF.

A single count supports this clonotype. The rearrangement uses TRBV30 and TRBJ1-2; D possibly corresponds to TRBD1 (6 bases). The CDR3 spans 15 residues. Trimming cost V 0 bases and J 5 bases, with 16 bases left between them. Germline CDR1 GTSNPN, CDR2 SVGIG (reference sequence). DNA for the CDR3: TGTGCCTGGAGTGTAGTCGGACAGATAATGTATGGCTACACCTTC. It specifies CAWSVVGQIMYGYTF.

This clonotype was seen a handful of times. This rearrangement joins TRBV18 to TRBJ2-5, with TRBD1 matching over 8 bases. The V gene end was trimmed by 5 bases and the J gene end by 4 bases; junction bases not matched to a gene: 9. CDR1 and CDR2 (germline): KGHSH, LQKENI. The CDR3 extends over 15 amino acids. CDR3 in amino acids: CASSVTGQEGETQYF. DNA for the CDR3: TGTGCCAGCTCAGTCACGGGACAGGAGGGAGAGACCCAGTACTTC.

CDR3 amino acids: CASKGAGGADNYGYTF. DNA for the CDR3: TGTGCCAGCAAGGGGGCCGGGGGGGCTGACAACTATGGCTACACCTTC. The chain has TRBV28 and TRBJ1-2; TRBD1 agrees at 7 bases. Germline-derived CDR1 and CDR2 are MDHEN and SYDVKM. The CDR3 spans 16 residues. J was trimmed by 2 bases and V by 7 bases; bases with no gene match: 13.

The CDR3: CAISGSGGSGETQYF. The CDR3 nucleotides read TGTGCCATCAGTGGATCAGGGGGCAGCGGGGAGACCCAGTACTTC. The rearrangement joins TRBV10-3 to TRBJ2-5; 8 positions match TRBD1. Germline V gives CDR1 ENHRY, CDR2 SYGVKD. This CDR3 comprises 15 residues. V lost 4 bases to trimming and J lost 5 bases; unmatched junction nucleotides: 9.

This rearrangement joins TRBV6-2 or TRBV6-3 to TRBJ2-7; D gene uncertain. Germline-derived CDR1 and CDR2 are MNHEY and SVGEGT. The CDR3 spans 15 residues. Trimming removed 7 bases at V and 3 bases at J, with 19 bases between. The CDR3 protein is CASTTRLTTLYEQYF. The DNA of the CDR3 is TGTGCCAGCACCACCAGGCTGACGACCCTCTACGAGCAGTACTTC.

In this sample, this clonotype turned up a few times. The chain links TRBV5-1 to TRBJ1-2, with TRBD1 matching 9 bases. The V gene end was trimmed by 4 bases and the J gene end by 4 bases; junction bases not matched to a gene: 2. Germline loops: CDR1 SGHRS, CDR2 YFSETQ. The CDR3 is 13 residues long. In nucleotides, the CDR3 is TGCGCCAGCAGCAAGGGACAGGGCTATGGCTACACCTTC. This encodes CASSKGQGYGYTF.

In its sample, this clonotype was seen a few times. The genes are TRBV4-3 and TRBJ2-7, with 12 bases identical to TRBD2. The CDR3 has 15 amino acids. Germline CDR1 LGHNA, CDR2 YSLEER. J was trimmed by 2 bases and V by 2 bases; bases with no gene match: 1. Written as DNA, the CDR3 is TGCGCCAGCAGCCAATGGACTAGCGGGACCTACGAGCAGTACTTC. The encoded protein is CASSQWTSGTYEQYF.

V usage is TRBV4-1 and J usage is TRBJ2-3, with D possibly being TRBD2 (6 bases). Trimming shortened V by 2 bases and J by 4 bases, and 16 bases separated the two germline ends. The CDR3 sequence is 16 residues long. Germline V gene sequence: CDR1 MGHRA, CDR2 YSYEKL. This chain's CDR3 is CASSQKYPSAADTQYF. CDR3 DNA sequence: TGCGCCAGCAGCCAAAAGTATCCTAGCGCTGCAGATACGCAGTATTTT.

This clonotype was picked up a small number of times. The V and J genes are TRBV20-1 and TRBJ1-6; no clear D gene. CDR1 and CDR2 from the germline V gene are DFQATT and SNEGSKA (reference sequence). The CDR3 consists of 17 residues. V was trimmed by 0 bases and J by 1 base, leaving 13 bases between them. CDR3 DNA sequence: TGCAGTGCTAGAGATACGAGGAGGGTATCCTATAATTCACCCCTCCACTTT. Its translation is CSARDTRRVSYNSPLHF.

In its sample, this clonotype was seen many times. The rearrangement links TRBV5-1 to TRBJ2-2, with TRBD2 matching 13 bases. The J segment lost 6 bases and the V segment lost 3 bases, leaving 2 bases of the junction unmatched. This CDR3 has 15 residues. The germline V gene has CDR1 SGHRS and CDR2 YFSETQ. Here the CDR3 reads CASSSGLAGPGELFF. In DNA form, the CDR3 reads TGCGCCAGCAGCTCGGGACTAGCGGGGCCCGGGGAGCTGTTTTTT.

This clonotype was recorded a few times. The chain joins TRBV15 to TRBJ2-7; TRBD1 is a possible D gene (7 bases). The ends were cut back, 4 bases at V and 5 bases at J, with 15 bases in the middle. CDR3 length: 14 amino acids. Germline V gene data show CDR1 as LNHNV and CDR2 as YYDKDF (reference sequence). The CDR3 spells CATSTPSRGDEQYF. CDR3 coding DNA: TGTGCCACCAGCACCCCAAGCAGGGGGGACGAGCAGTACTTC.

The chain employs TRBV7-9 and TRBJ2-3; 7 nucleotides align to TRBD1. This CDR3 comprises 16 residues. The V segment lost 5 bases and the J segment 2 bases; nucleotides outside the gene matches: 10. CDR1 is SEHNR and CDR2 is FQNEAQ in the germline V gene (reference sequence). The CDR3 nucleotides are TGTGCCAGCAGCCCGAGGACAGGAATTTTCACAGATACGCAGTATTTT. It yields the protein CASSPRTGIFTDTQYF.

This clonotype was observed a handful of times. V and J are TRBV11-2 and TRBJ1-5; D gene ambiguous. Germline V gives CDR1 SGHAT, CDR2 FQNNGV. The V gene lost 1 base and the J gene lost 2 bases, with 18 bases spanning the gap. The CDR3 is 18 residues long. CDR3 bases: TGTGCCAGCAGCTTAGGTACAACCGCTCATAGCGGCAATCAGCCCCAGCATTTT. Protein sequence: CASSLGTTAHSGNQPQHF.

The J gene is TRBJ2-2, the V gene TRBV20-1, with 7 nucleotides matching TRBD1. The CDR3 is 15 amino acids. Unmatched junction bases numbered 8, after V lost 2 bases and J lost 5 bases. Germline V lookup: CDR1 DFQATT, CDR2 SNEGSKA (reference sequence). In DNA form, the CDR3 reads TGCAGTGCTAGACGCCCGGGACAGAGGACCGGGGAGCTGTTTTTT. The encoded protein is CSARRPGQRTGELFF.

The chain recombines TRBV5-5 with TRBJ1-3, with D uncertain. The CDR3 extends over 14 amino acids. Germline values: CDR1 SGHKS, CDR2 YYEKEE (reference sequence). The ends were cut back, 3 bases at V and 3 bases at J, with 10 bases in the middle. The CDR3 bases are TGTGCCAGCAGCTCTGCTGGTGGTGGAAACACCATATATTTT. It specifies CASSSAGGGNTIYF.